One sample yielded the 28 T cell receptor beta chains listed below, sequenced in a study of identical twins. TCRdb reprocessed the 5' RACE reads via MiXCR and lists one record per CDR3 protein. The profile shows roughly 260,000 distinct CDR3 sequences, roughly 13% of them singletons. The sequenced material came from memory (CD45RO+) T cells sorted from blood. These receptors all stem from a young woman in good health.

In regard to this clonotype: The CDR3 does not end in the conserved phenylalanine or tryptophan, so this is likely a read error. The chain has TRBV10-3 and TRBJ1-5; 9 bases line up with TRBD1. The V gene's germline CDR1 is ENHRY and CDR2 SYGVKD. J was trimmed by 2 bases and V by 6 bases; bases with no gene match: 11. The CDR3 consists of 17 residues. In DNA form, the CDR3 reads TGTGCCATCAGGAGTGGACCGGGACAGGGAGGCAATCAGCCCCAGCATCTT. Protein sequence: CAIRSGPGQGGNQPQHL.

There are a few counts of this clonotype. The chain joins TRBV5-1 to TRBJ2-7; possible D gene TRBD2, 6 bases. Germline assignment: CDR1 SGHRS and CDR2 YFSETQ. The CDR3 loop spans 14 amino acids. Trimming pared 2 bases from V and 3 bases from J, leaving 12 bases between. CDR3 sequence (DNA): TGCGCCAGCAGCTTCCGGGACGGGGGCTACGAGCAGTACTTC. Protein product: CASSFRDGGYEQYF.

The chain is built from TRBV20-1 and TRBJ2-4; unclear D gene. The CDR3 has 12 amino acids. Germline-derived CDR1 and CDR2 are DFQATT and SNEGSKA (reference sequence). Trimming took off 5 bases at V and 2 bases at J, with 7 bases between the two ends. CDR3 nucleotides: TGCAGTGCTGCAAGGACCAAAAACATTCAGTACTTC. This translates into CSAARTKNIQYF.

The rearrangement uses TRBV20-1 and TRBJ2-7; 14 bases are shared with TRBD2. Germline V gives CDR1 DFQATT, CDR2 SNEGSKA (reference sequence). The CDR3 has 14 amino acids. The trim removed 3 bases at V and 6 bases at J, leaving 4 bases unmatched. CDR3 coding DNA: TGCAGTGCTAGGGTGGGACTAGCGGGAGTCGAGCAGTACTTC. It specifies CSARVGLAGVEQYF.

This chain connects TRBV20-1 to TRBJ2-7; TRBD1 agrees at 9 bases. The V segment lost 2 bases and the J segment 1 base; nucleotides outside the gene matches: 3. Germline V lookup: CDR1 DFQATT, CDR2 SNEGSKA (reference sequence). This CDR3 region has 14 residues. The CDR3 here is CSARTGQGSYEQYF. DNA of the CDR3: TGCAGTGCTAGAACCGGACAGGGGTCCTACGAGCAGTACTTC.

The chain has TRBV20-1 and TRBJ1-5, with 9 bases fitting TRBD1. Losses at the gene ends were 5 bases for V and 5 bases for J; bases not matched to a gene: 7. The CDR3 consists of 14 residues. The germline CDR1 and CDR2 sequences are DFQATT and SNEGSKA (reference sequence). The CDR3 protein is CSAGGQGDDQPQHF. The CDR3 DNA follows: TGCAGTGCTGGGGGACAGGGAGACGATCAGCCCCAGCATTTT.

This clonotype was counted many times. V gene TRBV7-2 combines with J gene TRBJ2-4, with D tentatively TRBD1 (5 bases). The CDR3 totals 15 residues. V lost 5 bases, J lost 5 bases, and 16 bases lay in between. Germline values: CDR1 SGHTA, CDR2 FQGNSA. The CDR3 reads CASSPRVGQENIQYF. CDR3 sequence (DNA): TGTGCCAGCAGCCCTCGGGTGGGGCAGGAAAACATTCAGTACTTC.

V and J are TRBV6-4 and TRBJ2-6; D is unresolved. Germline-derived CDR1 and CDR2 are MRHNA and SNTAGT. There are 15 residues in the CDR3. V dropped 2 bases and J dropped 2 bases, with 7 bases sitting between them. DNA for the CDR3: TGTGCCAGCAGTGACAGTATCGCTGGGGCCAACGTCCTGACTTTC. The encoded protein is CASSDSIAGANVLTF.

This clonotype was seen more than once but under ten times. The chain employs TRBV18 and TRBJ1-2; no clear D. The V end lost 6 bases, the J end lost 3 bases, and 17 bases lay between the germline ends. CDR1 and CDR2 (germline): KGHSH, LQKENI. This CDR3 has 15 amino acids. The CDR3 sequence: CASSTLRRADYGYTF. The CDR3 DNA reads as TGTGCCAGCTCCACGTTAAGGAGGGCGGACTATGGCTACACCTTC.

The CDR3, as DNA: TGTGCCAGCAGCCCACCCGGGGGCTCTGGAAACACCATATATTTT. Residues: CASSPPGGSGNTIYF. The rearrangement links TRBV7-2 to TRBJ1-3; a possible D gene is TRBD1 (5 bases). V was shortened by 5 bases and J by 0 bases, with 11 bases between the two germline ends. The CDR3 is made up of 15 amino acids. Germline loops: CDR1 SGHTA, CDR2 FQGNSA.

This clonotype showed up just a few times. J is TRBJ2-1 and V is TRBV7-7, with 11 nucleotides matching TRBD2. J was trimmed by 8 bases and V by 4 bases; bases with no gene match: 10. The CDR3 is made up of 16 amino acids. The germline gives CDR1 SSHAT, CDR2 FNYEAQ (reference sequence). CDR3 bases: TGTGCCAGCAGCTCCCAACTAGCGGGAGTGGGTGATGAGCAGTTCTTC. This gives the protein CASSSQLAGVGDEQFF.

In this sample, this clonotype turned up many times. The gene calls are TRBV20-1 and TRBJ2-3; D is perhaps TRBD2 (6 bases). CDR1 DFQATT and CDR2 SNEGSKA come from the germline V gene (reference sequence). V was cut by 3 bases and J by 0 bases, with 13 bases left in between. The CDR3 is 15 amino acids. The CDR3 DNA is TGCAGTGCTAGCGGGGAGGCGTCTAGCACAGATACGCAGTATTTT. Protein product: CSASGEASSTDTQYF.

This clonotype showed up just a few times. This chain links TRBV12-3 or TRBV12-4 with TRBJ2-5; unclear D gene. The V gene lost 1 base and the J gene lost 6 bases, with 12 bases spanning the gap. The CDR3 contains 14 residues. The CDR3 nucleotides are TGTGCCAGCAGTTTAGATAGGGTGGAGAAGACCCAGTACTTC. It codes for CASSLDRVEKTQYF.

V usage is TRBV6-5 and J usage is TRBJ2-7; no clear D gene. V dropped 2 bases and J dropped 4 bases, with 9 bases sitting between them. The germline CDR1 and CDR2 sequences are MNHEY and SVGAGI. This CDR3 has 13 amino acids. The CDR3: CASSYRHGYEQYF. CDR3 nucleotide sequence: TGTGCCAGCAGTTACCGCCATGGTTACGAGCAGTACTTC.

The CDR3 DNA reads TGTGCCAGCAGCCTAGAAACAGGGAATGAGCAGTTCTTC. Its translation is CASSLETGNEQFF. The chain employs TRBV7-9 and TRBJ2-1, with D tentatively TRBD1 (6 bases). This CDR3 contains 13 residues. The V gene's germline CDR1 is SEHNR and CDR2 FQNEAQ (reference sequence). The ends were cut back, 5 bases at V and 7 bases at J, with 12 bases in the middle.

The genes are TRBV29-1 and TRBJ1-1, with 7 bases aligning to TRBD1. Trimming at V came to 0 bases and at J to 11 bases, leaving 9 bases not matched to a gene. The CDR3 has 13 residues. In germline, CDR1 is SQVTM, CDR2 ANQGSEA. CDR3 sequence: CSVEEFGQGDAFF. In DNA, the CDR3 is TGCAGCGTTGAAGAATTTGGGCAGGGGGATGCTTTCTTT.

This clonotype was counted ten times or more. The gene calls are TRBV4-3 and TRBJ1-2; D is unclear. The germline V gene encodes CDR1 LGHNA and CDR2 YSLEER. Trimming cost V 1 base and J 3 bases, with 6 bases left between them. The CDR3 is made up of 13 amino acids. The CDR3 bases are TGCGCCAGCAGCCAAGGCAGTTACTATGGCTACACCTTC. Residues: CASSQGSYYGYTF.

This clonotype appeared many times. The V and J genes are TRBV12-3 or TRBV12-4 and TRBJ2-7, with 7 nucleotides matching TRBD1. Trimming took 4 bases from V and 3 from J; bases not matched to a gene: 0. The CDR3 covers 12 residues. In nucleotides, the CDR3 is TGTGCCAGCAGTTCAGGGGGCTACGAGCAGTACTTC. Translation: CASSSGGYEQYF.

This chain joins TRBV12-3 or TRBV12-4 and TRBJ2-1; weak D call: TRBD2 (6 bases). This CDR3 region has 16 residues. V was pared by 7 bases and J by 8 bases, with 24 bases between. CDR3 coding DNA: TGTGCCAGCACCTCTTGGGGGGAGGTCGATAGGGATGAGCAGTTCTTC. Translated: CASTSWGEVDRDEQFF.

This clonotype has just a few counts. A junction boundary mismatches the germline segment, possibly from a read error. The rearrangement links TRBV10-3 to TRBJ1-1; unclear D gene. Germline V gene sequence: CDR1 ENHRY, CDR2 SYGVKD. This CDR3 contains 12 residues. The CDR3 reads CAIRELNTEAFF. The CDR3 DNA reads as TGTGCCATCAGGGAGTTGAACACTGAAGCTTTCTTT.

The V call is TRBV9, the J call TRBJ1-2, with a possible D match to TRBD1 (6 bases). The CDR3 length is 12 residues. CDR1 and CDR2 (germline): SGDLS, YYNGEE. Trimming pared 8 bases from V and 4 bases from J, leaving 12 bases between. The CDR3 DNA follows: TGTGCCAGTAACAGGGACGGCTATGGCTACACCTTC. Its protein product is CASNRDGYGYTF.

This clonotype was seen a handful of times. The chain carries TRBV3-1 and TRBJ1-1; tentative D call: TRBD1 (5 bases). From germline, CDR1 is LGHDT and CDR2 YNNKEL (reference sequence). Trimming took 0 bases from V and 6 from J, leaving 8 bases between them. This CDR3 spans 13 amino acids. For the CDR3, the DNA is TGTGCCAGCAGCCAAGATGACAGAGCTGAAGCTTTCTTT. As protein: CASSQDDRAEAFF.

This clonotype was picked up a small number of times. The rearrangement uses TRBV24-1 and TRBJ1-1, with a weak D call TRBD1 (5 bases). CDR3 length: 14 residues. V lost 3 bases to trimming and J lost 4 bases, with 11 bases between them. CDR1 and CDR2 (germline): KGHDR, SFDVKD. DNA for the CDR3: TGTGCCACCAGTGATAATGGCAGGGCCACTGAAGCTTTCTTT. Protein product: CATSDNGRATEAFF.

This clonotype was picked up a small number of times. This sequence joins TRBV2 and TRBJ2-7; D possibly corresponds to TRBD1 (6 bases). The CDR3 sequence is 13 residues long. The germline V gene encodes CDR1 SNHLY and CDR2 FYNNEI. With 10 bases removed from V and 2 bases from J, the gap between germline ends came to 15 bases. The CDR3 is CANAGDTTYEQYF. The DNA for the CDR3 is TGTGCCAACGCAGGGGACACCACCTACGAGCAGTACTTC.

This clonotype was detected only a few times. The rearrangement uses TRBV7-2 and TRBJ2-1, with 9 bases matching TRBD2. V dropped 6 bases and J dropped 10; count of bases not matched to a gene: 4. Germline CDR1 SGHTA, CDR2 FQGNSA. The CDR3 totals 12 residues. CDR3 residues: CASSLSGGEQFF. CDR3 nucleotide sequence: TGTGCCAGCAGTCTTAGCGGGGGCGAGCAGTTCTTC.

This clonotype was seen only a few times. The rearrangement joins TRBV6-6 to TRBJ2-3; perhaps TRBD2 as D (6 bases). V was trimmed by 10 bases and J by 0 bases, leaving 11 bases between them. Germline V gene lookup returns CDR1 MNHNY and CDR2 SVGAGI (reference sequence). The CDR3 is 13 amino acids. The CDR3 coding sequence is TGTGCCACCCGGGACTTTAGCACAGATACGCAGTATTTT. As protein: CATRDFSTDTQYF.

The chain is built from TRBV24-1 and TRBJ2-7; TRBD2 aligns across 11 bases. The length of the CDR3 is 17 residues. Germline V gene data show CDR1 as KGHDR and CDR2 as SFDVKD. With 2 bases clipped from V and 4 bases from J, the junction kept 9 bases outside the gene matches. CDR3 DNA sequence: TGTGCCACCAGTGATTCCCCGACTAGCGGGGTACGGTACGAGCAGTACTTC. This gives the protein CATSDSPTSGVRYEQYF.

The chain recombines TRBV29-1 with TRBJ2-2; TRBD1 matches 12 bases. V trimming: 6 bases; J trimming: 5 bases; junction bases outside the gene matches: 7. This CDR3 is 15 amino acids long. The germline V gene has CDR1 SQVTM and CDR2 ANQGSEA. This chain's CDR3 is CSVKGQGASTGELFF. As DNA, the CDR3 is TGCAGCGTGAAGGGACAGGGGGCAAGTACCGGGGAGCTGTTTTTT.